Sequencing of this T cell receptor (beta chain) was carried out in a study of early T cells in non-severe SARS-CoV-2 infection. The wider study: Chains were not paired, and sequencing was done on bulk RNA from unsorted whole blood. Study-wide results and caveats: The study's VDJdb matching favored anti-spike CD8 responses and missed private and CD4 specificities.

Individually, cDNA molecules had unique molecular identifiers attached to them. Each CDR3 protein is one row after TCRdb ran MiXCR on the 5' RACE reads. The table includes about 20,000 distinct CDR3 sequences, 4% to 5.5% detected once. The CDR3 is made up of 14 amino acids. V shed 9 bases and J 1 base; nucleotides not matched to a gene: 3. The germline V gene has CDR1 MNHEY and CDR2 SVGEGT. In its sample, this clonotype was seen many times. Its antigen is as yet unknown. This sequence originates from an adult who was a healthcare worker with PCR-confirmed SARS-CoV-2 infection or an uninfected control (not recorded which). Sample: whole blood. The V and J genes are TRBV6-2 or TRBV6-3 and TRBJ2-2, with TRBD2 identical over 9 bases. The chain's CDR3 is CASSSGENTGELFF. The CDR3 DNA is TGTGCCAGTTCTAGCGGGGAGAACACCGGGGAGCTGTTTTTT.